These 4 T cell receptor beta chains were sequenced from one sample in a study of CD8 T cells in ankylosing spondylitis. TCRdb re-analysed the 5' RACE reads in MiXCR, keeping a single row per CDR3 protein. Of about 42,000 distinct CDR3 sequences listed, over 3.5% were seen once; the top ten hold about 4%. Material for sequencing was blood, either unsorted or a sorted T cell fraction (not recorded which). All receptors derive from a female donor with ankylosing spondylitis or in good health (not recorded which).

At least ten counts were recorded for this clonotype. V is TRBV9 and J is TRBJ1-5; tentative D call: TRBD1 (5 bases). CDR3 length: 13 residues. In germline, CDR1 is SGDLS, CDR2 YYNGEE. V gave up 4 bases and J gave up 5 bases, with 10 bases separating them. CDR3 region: CASSLGVYQPQHF. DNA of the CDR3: TGTGCCAGCAGCTTAGGGGTGTATCAGCCCCAGCATTTT.

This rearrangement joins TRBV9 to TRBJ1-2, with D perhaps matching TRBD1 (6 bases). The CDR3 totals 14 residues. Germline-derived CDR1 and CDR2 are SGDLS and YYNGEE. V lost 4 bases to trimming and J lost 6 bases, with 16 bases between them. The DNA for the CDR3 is TGTGCCAGCAGCCCCCGCGGCACAGGGAATGGCTACACCTTC. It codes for CASSPRGTGNGYTF.

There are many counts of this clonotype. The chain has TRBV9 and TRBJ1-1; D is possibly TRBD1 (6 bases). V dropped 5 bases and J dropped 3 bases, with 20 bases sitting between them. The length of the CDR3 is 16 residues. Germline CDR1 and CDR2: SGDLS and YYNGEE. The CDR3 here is CASSKGTTLGDTEAFF. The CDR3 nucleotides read TGTGCCAGCAGTAAAGGGACAACCCTAGGGGACACTGAAGCTTTCTTT.

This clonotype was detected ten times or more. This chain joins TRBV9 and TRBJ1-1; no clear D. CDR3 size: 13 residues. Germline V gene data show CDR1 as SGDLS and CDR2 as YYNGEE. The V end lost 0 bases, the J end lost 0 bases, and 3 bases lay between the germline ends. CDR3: CASSVAMNTEAFF. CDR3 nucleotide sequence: TGTGCCAGCAGCGTAGCAATGAACACTGAAGCTTTCTTT.